The next 22 T cell receptor beta chains were all read from a single sample in a study of CD8 T cells in Susac syndrome. RNA in amounts of about 0.5 to 1 ug was reverse transcribed with random hexamers. TCRdb reprocessed the immunoSEQ multiplex PCR reads with MiXCR, giving one entry per CDR3 protein. This table has some 300,000 distinct CDR3 sequences, almost 85% appearing once. Sample: CD8+ T cells from PBMCs. The source is a human donor with multiple sclerosis.

The genes are TRBV6-5 and TRBJ2-3; D perhaps matches TRBD1 (5 bases). In germline, CDR1 is MNHEY, CDR2 SVGAGI. The CDR3 contains 15 residues. Trimming took off 3 bases at V and 4 bases at J, with 14 bases between the two ends. DNA for the CDR3: TGTGCCAGCAGTTATGGAGTTTTAGGGGCAGATACGCAGTATTTT. Its protein product is CASSYGVLGADTQYF.

The V gene is TRBV5-4, the J gene TRBJ1-1; TRBD1 matches 11 bases. This CDR3 contains 16 residues. Germline CDR1 and CDR2: SGHNT and YYREEE (reference sequence). V shed 2 bases and J 4 bases; nucleotides not matched to a gene: 7. The DNA for the CDR3 is TGTGCCAGCAGCTTCATTACCGGGACAGGGGGCACTGAAGCTTTCTTT. The encoded protein is CASSFITGTGGTEAFF.

The chain uses TRBV3-1 and TRBJ2-7, with 9 bases fitting TRBD1. The CDR3 has 16 amino acids. In germline, CDR1 is LGHDT, CDR2 YNNKEL (reference sequence). V shed 2 bases and J 1 base; nucleotides not matched to a gene: 6. This CDR3 reads CASSQTGTGKSYEQYF. CDR3 DNA: TGTGCCAGCAGCCAAACCGGGACAGGGAAGTCCTACGAGCAGTACTTC.

The rearrangement links TRBV13 to TRBJ2-1; 10 nucleotides align to TRBD2. The ends lost 1 base at V and 0 bases at J; junction bases unmatched: 9. The CDR3 has 19 amino acids. Germline lookup yields CDR1 PRHDT and CDR2 FYEKMQ (reference sequence). The CDR3 DNA follows: TGTGCCAGCAGCTTAGCCCTAGCGGGAGCCGCGGGCTCCTACAATGAGCAGTTCTTC. Residues: CASSLALAGAAGSYNEQFF.

The rearrangement joins TRBV12-3 or TRBV12-4 to TRBJ2-7, with TRBD2 as a possible D gene (6 bases). Trimming stripped 5 bases from V and 3 bases from J, with 14 bases between. The CDR3 covers 14 residues. The CDR3 sequence: CASSLPGLHYEQYF. CDR3 nucleotide sequence: TGTGCCAGCAGTCTACCGGGACTCCACTACGAGCAGTACTTC.

The chain has TRBV7-9 and TRBJ2-5, with a tentative D call TRBD1 (5 bases). The length of the CDR3 is 13 residues. Germline CDR1 is SEHNR and CDR2 is FQNEAQ (reference sequence). The ends were cut back, 1 base at V and 3 bases at J, with 6 bases in the middle. The CDR3 is CASSLVREETQYF. CDR3 DNA: TGTGCCAGCAGCTTAGTCAGGGAAGAGACCCAGTACTTC.

The chain recombines TRBV19 with TRBJ1-1; D unresolved. The length of the CDR3 is 15 residues. The V gene's germline CDR1 is LNHDA and CDR2 SQIVND (reference sequence). The germline V and J ends were trimmed by 5 bases and 1 base, with 14 bases remaining between them. In DNA form, the CDR3 reads TGTGCCAGTAGTTACGCTTCGGGGTGGAACACTGAAGCTTTCTTT. It translates to CASSYASGWNTEAFF. Drawing the rest from reference TRBV19 and TRBJ1-1, the complete variable domain is DGGITQSPKYLFRKEGQNVTLSCEQNLNHDAMYWYRQDPGQGLRLIYYSQIVNDFQKGDIAEGYSVSREKKESFPLTVTSAQKNPTAFYLCASSYASGWNTEAFFGQGTRLTVV.

The chain couples TRBV19 to TRBJ1-5; a weak D match, TRBD1 (5 bases). The CDR3 is 15 amino acids. Germline loops: CDR1 LNHDA, CDR2 SQIVND (reference sequence). Trimming cost V 5 bases and J 8 bases, with 19 bases left between them. The CDR3 DNA follows: TGTGCCAGTAGTCCAGGGACCGGGGTATGGGAGCCCCAGCATTTT. The encoded protein is CASSPGTGVWEPQHF.

This clonotype was detected once. This rearrangement joins TRBV29-1 to TRBJ2-3; D not certain. The CDR3 spans 12 residues. V gave up 0 bases and J gave up 2 bases, with 3 bases separating them. Per germline, CDR1 SQVTM and CDR2 ANQGSEA. CDR3 sequence: CSVEDNTDTQYF. The DNA of the CDR3 is TGCAGCGTTGAAGATAACACAGATACGCAGTATTTT.

This rearrangement joins TRBV12-3 or TRBV12-4 to TRBJ2-3; D is unclear. This CDR3 comprises 12 residues. Deletions cut 5 bases from V and 3 bases from J, with 6 bases between. The CDR3 loop is CASSIRTDTQYF. The CDR3 nucleotides read TGTGCCAGCAGTATCCGGACAGATACGCAGTATTTT.

This chain joins TRBV28 and TRBJ2-4, with D tentatively TRBD2 (7 bases). Germline V lookup: CDR1 MDHEN, CDR2 SYDVKM. CDR3 length: 19 residues. Trimming left V 2 bases short and J 0 bases short, with 20 bases between. DNA for the CDR3: TGTGCCAGCAGTTTAGGGGGGCCCGTAGCGGGCCTAGCCAAAAACATTCAGTACTTC. It specifies CASSLGGPVAGLAKNIQYF.

The DNA of the CDR3 is TGTGCCAGCAGCCTCAGGGGAGTCATCTTACCCACCTACGAGCAGTACTTC. This gives the protein CASSLRGVILPTYEQYF. The V gene is TRBV16, the J gene TRBJ2-7, with D perhaps matching TRBD1 (6 bases). The CDR3 is made up of 17 amino acids. Deletions cut 4 bases from V and 2 bases from J, with 21 bases between. Germline CDR1 is KGHSY and CDR2 is FQNENV.

V is TRBV29-1 and J is TRBJ2-2; 8 nucleotides agree with TRBD1. Germline V CDR1 and CDR2: SQVTM, ANQGSEA. The CDR3 is 17 residues long. The V and J ends lost 4 bases and 6 bases, in that order; junction bases with no gene match: 16. CDR3 nucleotide sequence: TGCAGCGTTGTTTTCGGGACAGGTATCAGCGTGGCCGGGGAGCTGTTTTTT. This translates into CSVVFGTGISVAGELFF.

This rearrangement joins TRBV28 to TRBJ2-2; perhaps TRBD2 as D (6 bases). The CDR3 is 14 residues long. V shed 5 bases and J shed 6 bases, with 13 bases lying between them. Per germline, CDR1 MDHEN and CDR2 SYDVKM. The DNA of the CDR3 is TGTGCCAGCAGTCCGGAGGGCCCGTCCGGGGAGCTGTTTTTT. It is translated as CASSPEGPSGELFF.

This chain connects TRBV12-3 or TRBV12-4 to TRBJ1-1, with D maybe TRBD1 (5 bases). The CDR3 sequence is 13 residues long. The V and J ends lost 5 bases and 2 bases respectively, with 9 bases between them. The CDR3 nucleotides are TGTGCCAGCAGTCTCGACAGCAACACTGAAGCTTTCTTT. Amino acids: CASSLDSNTEAFF.

This clonotype appeared once. The chain employs TRBV4-3 and TRBJ1-1; TRBD1 aligns across 9 bases. This CDR3 is 14 amino acids long. Per the germline V gene, CDR1 is LGHNA and CDR2 is YSLEER. Germline trimming cut 0 bases from V and 6 bases from J; bases unmatched to any gene: 2. CDR3 nucleotide sequence: TGCGCCAGCAGCCAAGACACAGGGGGCCCTGAAGCTTTCTTT. Encoded protein: CASSQDTGGPEAFF.

The V gene is TRBV6-2 or TRBV6-3, the J gene TRBJ1-2; D is unresolved. From germline, CDR1 is MNHEY and CDR2 SVGEGT. This CDR3 is built from 13 residues. With 0 bases removed from V and 5 bases from J, the gap between germline ends came to 7 bases. For the CDR3, the DNA is TGTGCCAGCAGTTACTCTTCATCGTATGGCTACACCTTC. Translated, it gives CASSYSSSYGYTF.

The count of this clonotype is one. The CDR3 spells CASGTGAAYNEQFF. CDR3 sequence (DNA): TGTGCCAGCGGTACAGGGGCTGCATACAATGAGCAGTTCTTC. The chain carries TRBV12-3 or TRBV12-4 and TRBJ2-1; 7 nucleotides align to TRBD1. The CDR3 loop spans 14 amino acids. The V segment lost 8 bases and the J segment 4 bases; nucleotides outside the gene matches: 8.

This sequence joins TRBV10-2 and TRBJ2-2, with D uncertain. In germline, CDR1 is WSHSY, CDR2 SAAADI. The CDR3 length is 13 residues. Deletions cut 6 bases from V and 3 bases from J, with 8 bases between. The CDR3 loop reads CASRATYTGELFF. CDR3 DNA: TGCGCCAGCAGAGCCACTTACACCGGGGAGCTGTTTTTT.

This rearrangement joins TRBV11-3 to TRBJ2-3, with a possible D match to TRBD2 (5 bases). The V end lost 5 bases, the J end lost 6 bases, and 12 bases lay between the germline ends. Per the germline V gene, CDR1 is SGHNT and CDR2 is YENEEA. CDR3 length equals 13 residues. CDR3 DNA sequence: TGTGCCAGCAGCACGCCGGGGTCCGATACGCAGTATTTT. It encodes CASSTPGSDTQYF. Based on the CDR3 plus reference TRBV11-3 and TRBJ2-3, the full variable domain is EAGVVQSPRYKIIEKKQPVAFWCNPISGHNTLYWYLQNLGQGPELLIRYENEEAVDDSQLPKDRFSAERLKGVDSTLKIQPAELGDSAVYLCASSTPGSDTQYFGPGTRLTVL.

V and J are TRBV28 and TRBJ2-1; the D gene is possibly TRBD2 (6 bases). The V and J ends lost 6 bases and 6 bases respectively, with 12 bases between them. Per the germline V gene, CDR1 is MDHEN and CDR2 is SYDVKM. This CDR3 has 13 amino acids. The chain's CDR3 is CASRPTGSNEQFF. In DNA form, the CDR3 reads TGTGCCAGCAGACCTACCGGGAGCAATGAGCAGTTCTTC.

V and J are TRBV6-2 or TRBV6-3 and TRBJ2-7, with 7 positions matching TRBD2. The CDR3 has 14 residues. V trimming: 2 bases; J trimming: 4 bases; junction bases outside the gene matches: 5. Germline lookup yields CDR1 MNHEY and CDR2 SVGEGT. CDR3 sequence: CASSYIAGAYEQYF. For the CDR3, the DNA is TGTGCCAGCAGTTACATTGCGGGAGCTTACGAGCAGTACTTC.